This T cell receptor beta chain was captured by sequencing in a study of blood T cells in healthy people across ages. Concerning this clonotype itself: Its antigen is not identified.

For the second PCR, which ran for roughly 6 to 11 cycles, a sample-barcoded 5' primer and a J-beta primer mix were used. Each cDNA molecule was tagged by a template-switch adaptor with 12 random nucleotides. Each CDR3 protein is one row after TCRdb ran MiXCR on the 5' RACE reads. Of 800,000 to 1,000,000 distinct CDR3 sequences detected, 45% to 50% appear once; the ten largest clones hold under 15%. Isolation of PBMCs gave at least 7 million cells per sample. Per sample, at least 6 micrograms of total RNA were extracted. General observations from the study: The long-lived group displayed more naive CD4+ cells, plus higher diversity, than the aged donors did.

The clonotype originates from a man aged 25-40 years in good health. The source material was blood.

The CDR3 sequence is CAISVLRADEAFF. The CDR3 DNA reads TGTGCCATCAGTGTCCTTCGGGCTGATGAAGCTTTCTTT. This chain links TRBV10-3 with TRBJ1-1; D gene ambiguous. The CDR3 has 13 amino acids. V lost 4 bases, J lost 7 bases, and 13 bases lay in between. The germline CDR1 and CDR2 sequences are ENHRY and SYGVKD.